Given below is one TCR beta chain in context. This specimen belongs to a study of shared clonotypes between healthy human individuals. Germline V CDR1 and CDR2: MDHEN, SYDVKM. V was pared by 1 base and J by 1 base, with 8 bases between. The CDR3 runs 15 residues. Some clones are missing from TCRdb's copy, which holds only in-frame ones; the method was immunoSEQ multiplex PCR. The sample includes fewer than 1.6 million clones, approximately 98.5% of them seen just once. The chain combines TRBV28 with TRBJ2-4; a possible D gene is TRBD1 (5 bases). Sequenced: naive CD4+ T cells sorted from blood. Subset meaning: CD45RA+ positively selected. The receptor comes from a man in his thirties or forties in good health. The CDR3 region is CASSLYDSAKNIQYF. CDR3 DNA sequence: TGTGCCAGCAGTTTATACGACAGTGCCAAAAACATTCAGTACTTC. Based on the CDR3 plus reference TRBV28 and TRBJ2-4, the full variable domain is DVKVTQSSRYLVKRTGEKVFLECVQDMDHENMFWYRQDPGLGLRLIYFSYDVKMKEKGDIPEGYSVSREKKERFSLILESASTNQTSMYLCASSLYDSAKNIQYFGAGTRLSVL.